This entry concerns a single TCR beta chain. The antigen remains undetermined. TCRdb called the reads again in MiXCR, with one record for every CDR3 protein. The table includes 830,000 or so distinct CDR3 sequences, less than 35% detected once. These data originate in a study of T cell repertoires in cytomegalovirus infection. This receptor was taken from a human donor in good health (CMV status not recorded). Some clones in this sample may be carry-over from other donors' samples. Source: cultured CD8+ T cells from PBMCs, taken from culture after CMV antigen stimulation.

The CDR3 sequence is CSARSGTTGELFF. In DNA form, the CDR3 reads TGCAGTGCTCGATCAGGGACTACCGGGGAGCTGTTTTTT. The V and J genes are TRBV20-1 and TRBJ2-2; tentatively, D is TRBD2 (6 bases). Looked up from germline, CDR1 is DFQATT and CDR2 is SNEGSKA (reference sequence). The CDR3 spans 13 residues. The V end was cut by 5 bases, the J end by 5 bases, with 12 bases between.